A single sample gave rise to the 32 T cell receptor beta chains below, sequenced in a study of blood T cell repertoires in COVID-19. TCRdb keeps only in-frame clones here, not all; method: immunoSEQ multiplex PCR. The sample carries about 120,000 clones, around 89% recorded once. Sequencing was performed on peripheral blood. The receptors derive from a man in his fifties or sixties with COVID-19, enrolled during active disease.

The chain carries TRBV24-1 and TRBJ1-1; D is undetermined. From germline, CDR1 is KGHDR and CDR2 SFDVKD. Trimming took 3 bases from V and 6 from J, leaving 19 bases between them. CDR3 length: 16 amino acids. The CDR3 coding sequence is TGTGCCACCAGTGATCCTGACTTCCTCGGCAATGCTGAAGCTTTCTTT. It codes for CATSDPDFLGNAEAFF.

The chain carries TRBV27 and TRBJ1-1, with D perhaps TRBD1 (5 bases). The germline V gene encodes CDR1 MNHEY and CDR2 SMNVEV (reference sequence). The CDR3 is 11 amino acids. V lost 10 bases, J lost 4 bases, and 10 bases lay in between. CDR3 DNA: TGTGCCACCTGGAGGGGCACTGAAGCTTTCTTT. This gives the protein CATWRGTEAFF.

This sequence joins TRBV2 and TRBJ2-1; 12 nucleotides line up with TRBD2. CDR3 length: 15 residues. CDR1 and CDR2 (germline): SNHLY, FYNNEI. The V and J ends lost 2 bases and 7 bases, in that order; junction bases with no gene match: 3. The CDR3 is CASSERLAGVNEQFF. The CDR3 nucleotides are TGTGCCAGCAGTGAAAGACTAGCGGGGGTTAATGAGCAGTTCTTC.

The chain recombines TRBV27 with TRBJ2-2; TRBD2 agrees at 7 bases. The CDR3 consists of 15 residues. Germline CDR1 MNHEY, CDR2 SMNVEV (reference sequence). V was pared by 8 bases and J by 6 bases, with 12 bases of the junction left unmatched. CDR3 sequence reads: CASEPGWGGAGELFF. The CDR3 bases are TGTGCCAGCGAACCCGGATGGGGGGGGGCCGGGGAGCTGTTTTTT.

The CDR3 nucleotides are TGTGCCAGCACGTGGACAGAGAGACAGCCCCAGCATTTT. Translated, it gives CASTWTERQPQHF. The chain uses TRBV2 and TRBJ1-5; D possibly corresponds to TRBD1 (6 bases). The V end lost 7 bases, the J end lost 7 bases, and 14 bases lay between the germline ends. Per germline, CDR1 SNHLY and CDR2 FYNNEI. This CDR3 is built from 13 residues.

The CDR3 sequence is CASSLDRGVQAQYF. CDR3 sequence (DNA): TGTGCCAGCAGTCTAGACAGGGGGGTCCAGGCCCAGTACTTC. The genes are TRBV6-5 and TRBJ2-5; 9 bases match TRBD1. This CDR3 is built from 14 residues. The V and J ends lost 5 bases and 9 bases, in that order; junction bases with no gene match: 10. Germline CDR1 and CDR2: MNHEY and SVGAGI.

V gene TRBV27 combines with J gene TRBJ1-5, with 7 bases aligning to TRBD1. The CDR3 spans 15 residues. Germline CDR1 and CDR2: MNHEY and SMNVEV (reference sequence). V lost 6 bases to trimming and J lost 4 bases; unmatched junction nucleotides: 9. For the CDR3, the DNA is TGTGCCAGCAGGACAGGGCAAGGCCCTAATCAGCCCCAGCATTTT. Protein product: CASRTGQGPNQPQHF.

As DNA, the CDR3 is TGTGCCAGCAGCGCTGGGGCCCACTCTGGAAACACCATATATTTT. Its translation is CASSAGAHSGNTIYF. The J gene is TRBJ1-3, the V gene TRBV9; possible D gene TRBD1, 5 bases. The CDR3 contains 15 residues. Germline assignment: CDR1 SGDLS and CDR2 YYNGEE. V was shortened by 3 bases and J by 0 bases, with 10 bases between the two germline ends.

This clone occurred a few times. The chain uses TRBV19 and TRBJ1-2, with TRBD1 as a possible D gene (5 bases). This CDR3 comprises 13 residues. The germline CDR1 and CDR2 sequences are LNHDA and SQIVND (reference sequence). V was pared by 5 bases and J by 3 bases, with 10 bases between. The CDR3 region has the DNA TGTGCCAGTAGTGGGTTCAGGGACTATGGCTACACCTTC. Residues: CASSGFRDYGYTF. Full variable domain (rest looked up from reference TRBV19 and TRBJ1-2): DGGITQSPKYLFRKEGQNVTLSCEQNLNHDAMYWYRQDPGQGLRLIYYSQIVNDFQKGDIAEGYSVSREKKESFPLTVTSAQKNPTAFYLCASSGFRDYGYTFGSGTRLTVV.

The chain combines TRBV30 with TRBJ1-1, with a weak D call TRBD1 (5 bases). The V and J ends lost 4 bases and 0 bases respectively, with 12 bases between them. CDR1 and CDR2 (germline): GTSNPN, SVGIG (reference sequence). The CDR3 consists of 14 residues. The CDR3 loop is CAWKVGQMNTEAFF. CDR3 coding DNA: TGTGCCTGGAAGGTGGGGCAGATGAACACTGAAGCTTTCTTT.

The genes are TRBV12-5 and TRBJ1-1; 7 positions agree with TRBD1. CDR1 is LGHNT, CDR2 FRNRAP, per germline. The J segment lost 3 bases and the V segment lost 2 bases, leaving 18 bases of the junction unmatched. The CDR3 is made up of 19 amino acids. The CDR3 loop is CASGLRLQGTGGKDTEAFF. DNA for the CDR3: TGTGCTAGTGGTTTGCGGCTACAGGGGACCGGGGGTAAAGACACTGAAGCTTTCTTT.

The chain carries TRBV18 and TRBJ1-3, with no clear D. The germline gives CDR1 KGHSH, CDR2 LQKENI. The germline V and J ends were trimmed by 6 bases and 2 bases, with 14 bases remaining between them. CDR3 length equals 15 residues. The CDR3 region is CASSNVRTPGNTIYF. DNA of the CDR3: TGTGCCAGCTCTAATGTAAGGACTCCTGGAAACACCATATATTTT.

This clone was found once. The chain carries TRBV19 and TRBJ2-3; 12 bases match TRBD2. Germline V gives CDR1 LNHDA, CDR2 SQIVND (reference sequence). V shed 8 bases, J shed 10 bases, and the junction held 7 bases outside the gene matches. The CDR3 length is 13 residues. The CDR3 sequence is CASSPSGGDSQYF. The CDR3 DNA follows: TGTGCCAGTTCCCCTAGCGGGGGGGACTCGCAGTATTTT.

The CDR3 DNA reads as TGTGCCAGCAGTCCCCTGGGGACAGCCGGGGAGCTGTTTTTT. It yields the protein CASSPLGTAGELFF. The chain recombines TRBV6-5 with TRBJ2-2; 7 nucleotides match TRBD1. Germline V CDR1 and CDR2: MNHEY, SVGAGI. The CDR3 loop spans 14 amino acids. J lost 6 bases, V lost 5 bases, and 6 bases had no gene match.

This clone was detected a few times. This sample includes further DNA sequences coding for the same CDR3. The chain is built from TRBV18 and TRBJ2-1; D is uncertain. The CDR3 spans 13 residues. Germline V CDR1 and CDR2: KGHSH, LQKENI. Trimming removed 3 bases at V and 1 base at J, with 4 bases between. The CDR3 loop is CASSPESYNEQFF. For the CDR3, the DNA is TGTGCCAGCTCACCCGAGTCCTACAATGAGCAGTTCTTC.

The chain uses TRBV3-1 (or the pseudogene TRBV3-2) and TRBJ2-1; 10 nucleotides align to TRBD2. CDR1 LGHDT and CDR2 YNNKEL come from the germline V gene (reference sequence). V shed 3 bases and J 7 bases; nucleotides not matched to a gene: 15. This CDR3 is 18 amino acids long. The CDR3 region is CASSHSVPSGGAGNEQFF. The DNA of the CDR3 is TGTGCCAGCAGCCATTCTGTCCCGAGCGGGGGGGCCGGGAATGAGCAGTTCTTC.

The rearrangement links TRBV9 to TRBJ2-2; 7 positions agree with TRBD1. Germline CDR1 reads SGDLS; CDR2 reads YYNGEE. V shed 2 bases and J 0 bases; nucleotides not matched to a gene: 1. The CDR3 covers 15 residues. CDR3 region: CASSVGTANTGELFF. Written as DNA, the CDR3 is TGTGCCAGCAGCGTCGGGACAGCGAACACCGGGGAGCTGTTTTTT.

The chain uses TRBV6-2 or TRBV6-3 and TRBJ1-5; TRBD1 matches at 7 bases. Germline assignment: CDR1 MNHEY and CDR2 SVGEGT. Unmatched junction bases numbered 7, after V lost 1 base and J lost 1 base. The CDR3 is made up of 17 amino acids. CDR3 sequence reads: CASSYYLGTESNQPQHF. Written as DNA, the CDR3 is TGTGCCAGCAGTTACTACCTCGGGACAGAAAGCAATCAGCCCCAGCATTTT.

The gene calls are TRBV5-6 and TRBJ2-4, with 10 bases identical to TRBD2. Germline CDR1 reads SGHDT; CDR2 reads YYEEEE. Trimming removed 4 bases from V and 3 bases from J; junction bases left unmatched: 4. CDR3 length equals 15 residues. CDR3 sequence: CASSLLAGNKNIQYF. CDR3 bases: TGTGCCAGCAGCCTACTAGCGGGGAACAAAAACATTCAGTACTTC.

V gene TRBV7-2 combines with J gene TRBJ2-7; D unresolved. The CDR3 is 12 residues long. The germline V gene has CDR1 SGHTA and CDR2 FQGNSA. Trimming removed 1 base at V and 3 bases at J, with 4 bases between. In DNA form, the CDR3 reads TGTGCCAGCAGCTTAGTCAACTACGAGCAGTACTTC. Amino acid sequence: CASSLVNYEQYF.

This chain connects TRBV28 to TRBJ1-5, with 7 nucleotides matching TRBD1. Trimming removed 7 bases from V and 3 bases from J; junction bases left unmatched: 3. CDR1 and CDR2 (germline): MDHEN, SYDVKM. CDR3 length equals 13 residues. CDR3 region: CASIDRANQPQHF. In nucleotides, the CDR3 is TGTGCCAGCATAGACAGGGCCAATCAGCCCCAGCATTTT.

This clone was counted between two and nine times. The rearrangement uses TRBV4-1 and TRBJ1-2; TRBD1 might be the D (6 bases). V lost 0 bases and J 4 bases, leaving 21 bases between the germline ends. This CDR3 has 18 residues. Germline V lookup: CDR1 MGHRA, CDR2 YSYEKL. This CDR3 reads CASSQDFRDTRVSYGYTF. In DNA form, the CDR3 reads TGCGCCAGCAGCCAAGATTTCCGGGACACCCGGGTGAGCTATGGCTACACCTTC.

This clone came up once. The chain uses TRBV28 and TRBJ1-2; D may be TRBD1 (6 bases). CDR1 and CDR2 (germline): MDHEN, SYDVKM. Trimming removed 6 bases from V and 4 bases from J, with 9 bases in between. The CDR3 covers 12 residues. The CDR3 DNA follows: TGTGCCAGCAGACCACAGGGCTATGGCTACACCTTC. This encodes CASRPQGYGYTF.

The gene calls are TRBV12-3 or TRBV12-4 and TRBJ1-1; no firm D call. V was cut by 2 bases and J by 6 bases, with 7 bases left in between. The CDR3 length is 12 residues. CDR3 sequence (DNA): TGTGCCAGCAGTTTAACAGCTGCTGAAGCTTTCTTT. This sequence encodes CASSLTAAEAFF.

The chain is built from TRBV6-5 and TRBJ1-2; no firm D call. The CDR3 is 12 amino acids. The V gene lost 6 bases and the J gene lost 8 bases, with 13 bases spanning the gap. Germline CDR1 reads MNHEY; CDR2 reads SVGAGI. The CDR3: CASSGGGKGYTF. CDR3 DNA sequence: TGTGCCAGCAGCGGCGGAGGGAAGGGCTACACCTTC.

The rearrangement uses TRBV7-3 and TRBJ2-3, with D perhaps TRBD1 (6 bases). V shed 6 bases and J shed 0 bases, with 10 bases lying between them. The CDR3 is made up of 14 amino acids. Per germline, CDR1 SGHTA and CDR2 FQGTGA. This CDR3 is CASRRGQSTDTQYF. CDR3 bases: TGTGCCAGCAGACGAGGACAGAGCACAGATACGCAGTATTTT. Based on the CDR3 plus reference TRBV7-3 and TRBJ2-3, the full variable domain is GAGVSQTPSNKVTEKGKYVELRCDPISGHTALYWYRQSLGQGPEFLIYFQGTGAADDSGLPNDRFFAVRPEGSVSTLKIQRTERGDSAVYLCASRRGQSTDTQYFGPGTRLTVL.

V is TRBV6-5 and J is TRBJ1-5; TRBD1 might be the D (6 bases). The length of the CDR3 is 14 residues. In germline, CDR1 is MNHEY, CDR2 SVGAGI. Trimming removed 3 bases at V and 3 bases at J, with 9 bases between. The CDR3 DNA sequence: TGTGCCAGCAGTTATCAGGGGCTCAATCAGCCCCAGCATTTT. Protein product: CASSYQGLNQPQHF.

The gene calls are TRBV7-3 and TRBJ2-2; TRBD1 might be the D (6 bases). Germline values: CDR1 SGHTA, CDR2 FQGTGA. The CDR3 runs 12 residues. Trimming pared 5 bases from V and 6 bases from J, leaving 7 bases between. This chain's CDR3 is CASSKGAGELFF. CDR3 coding DNA: TGTGCCAGCAGCAAGGGGGCCGGGGAGCTGTTTTTT.

This clone was observed a single time. The chain is built from TRBV6-5 and TRBJ1-6, with 7 bases aligning to TRBD1. The CDR3 covers 14 residues. Germline-derived CDR1 and CDR2 are MNHEY and SVGAGI. V dropped 2 bases and J dropped 9; count of bases not matched to a gene: 4. The CDR3 nucleotides are TGTGCCAGCAGTTACCAGGGACAGCTTTCACCCCTCCACTTT. Protein: CASSYQGQLSPLHF.

This clone was detected once. The rearrangement uses TRBV5-6 and TRBJ1-3; the D is unclear. V was clipped by 5 bases and J by 0 bases, with 9 bases between them. Germline CDR1 reads SGHDT; CDR2 reads YYEEEE. The CDR3 has 14 amino acids. CDR3 protein: CASSSGFSGNTIYF. In nucleotides, the CDR3 is TGTGCCAGCAGTTCGGGGTTCTCTGGAAACACCATATATTTT.

In this sample, this clone turned up a few times. The genes are TRBV7-9 and TRBJ2-2, with 7 bases that match TRBD1. The CDR3 is made up of 15 amino acids. V dropped 5 bases and J dropped 1; count of bases not matched to a gene: 4. Germline CDR1 is SEHNR and CDR2 is FQNEAQ (reference sequence). In DNA, the CDR3 is TGTGCCAGCAGCGCGAGGACAGGGAACACCGGGGAGCTGTTTTTT. As protein: CASSARTGNTGELFF. The whole variable domain, filled in from reference TRBV7-9 and TRBJ2-2, reads DTGVSQNPRHKITKRGQNVTFRCDPISEHNRLYWYRQTLGQGPEFLTYFQNEAQLEKSRLLSDRFSAERPKGSFSTLEIQRTEQGDSAMYLCASSARTGNTGELFFGEGSRLTVL.

The V gene is TRBV10-3, the J gene TRBJ1-5, with D uncertain. Germline V gives CDR1 ENHRY, CDR2 SYGVKD. The CDR3 runs to 13 residues. The V and J ends lost 3 bases and 5 bases respectively, with 8 bases between them. This CDR3 is CAISDQVDQPQHF. As DNA, the CDR3 is TGTGCCATCAGTGACCAGGTCGATCAGCCCCAGCATTTT.